This T cell receptor beta chain comes out of a study of shared clonotypes between healthy human individuals. The assay ran at deep level. This table comes from immunoSEQ multiplex PCR, and its TCRdb copy is limited to in-frame clones, with some not included. The top ten clones hold roughly 0.36% of a sample with 2 million to 2.5 million clones, approximately 95% of them seen once. In regard to this clone: As yet, its antigen is unknown.

Study-wide points: Some naive CD4 clonotypes, 4% to 6%, turned up in common across several donors.

The specimen sequenced was naive CD4+ T cells from PBMCs. The subset denotes: CD45RA+ positively selected. This clonotype originated in a man aged 18 to 30 in good health. Some clones in this sample may be carry-over from other donors' samples.

CDR3: CASSTVQYRRTRYEQYF. The CDR3 DNA follows: TGTGCCAGCAGTACCGTACAGTACCGCCGAACTAGATACGAGCAGTACTTC. The genes are TRBV28 and TRBJ2-7; a weak D match, TRBD2 (5 bases). The CDR3 runs to 17 residues. Germline lookup yields CDR1 MDHEN and CDR2 SYDVKM. Trimming pared 5 bases from V and 4 bases from J, leaving 24 bases between. The full variable domain, with the rest looked up from reference TRBV28 and TRBJ2-7, is DVKVTQSSRYLVKRTGEKVFLECVQDMDHENMFWYRQDPGLGLRLIYFSYDVKMKEKGDIPEGYSVSREKKERFSLILESASTNQTSMYLCASSTVQYRRTRYEQYFGPGTRLTVT.